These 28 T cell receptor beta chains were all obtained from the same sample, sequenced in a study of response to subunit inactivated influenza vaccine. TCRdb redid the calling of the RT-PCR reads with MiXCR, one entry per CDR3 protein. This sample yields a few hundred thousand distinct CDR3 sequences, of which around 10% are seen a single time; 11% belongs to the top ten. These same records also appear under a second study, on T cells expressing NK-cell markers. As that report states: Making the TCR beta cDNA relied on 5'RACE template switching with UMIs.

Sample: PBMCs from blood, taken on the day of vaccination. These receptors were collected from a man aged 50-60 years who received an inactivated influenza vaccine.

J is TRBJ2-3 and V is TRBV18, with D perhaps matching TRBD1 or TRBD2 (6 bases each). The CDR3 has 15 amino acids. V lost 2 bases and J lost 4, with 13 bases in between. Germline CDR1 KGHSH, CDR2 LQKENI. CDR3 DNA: TGTGCCAGCTCACCAAGGGGGGCGAGAGCAGATACGCAGTATTTT. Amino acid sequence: CASSPRGARADTQYF.

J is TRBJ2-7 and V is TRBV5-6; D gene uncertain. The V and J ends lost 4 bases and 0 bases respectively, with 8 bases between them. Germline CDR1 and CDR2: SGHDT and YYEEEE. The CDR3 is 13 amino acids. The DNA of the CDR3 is TGTGCCAGCAGCCGTCGACCCTCCTACGAGCAGTACTTC. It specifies CASSRRPSYEQYF.

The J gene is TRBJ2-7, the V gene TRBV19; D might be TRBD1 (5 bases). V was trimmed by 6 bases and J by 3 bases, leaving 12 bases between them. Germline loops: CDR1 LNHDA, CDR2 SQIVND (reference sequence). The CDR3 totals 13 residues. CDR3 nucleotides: TGTGCCAGTAGCCACCCCCAGGGCTACGAGCAGTACTTC. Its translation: CASSHPQGYEQYF.

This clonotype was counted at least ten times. The CDR3 DNA reads TGCGCCAGCAGCTTGGCTGGTGGACAGGGGATAAGCCAGAACACCGGGGAGCTGTTTTTT. Translating gives CASSLAGGQGISQNTGELFF. The rearrangement links TRBV5-1 to TRBJ2-2; 9 positions match TRBD1. The V and J ends lost 0 bases and 1 base, in that order; junction bases with no gene match: 13. Per germline, CDR1 SGHRS and CDR2 YFSETQ. This CDR3 is 20 amino acids long.

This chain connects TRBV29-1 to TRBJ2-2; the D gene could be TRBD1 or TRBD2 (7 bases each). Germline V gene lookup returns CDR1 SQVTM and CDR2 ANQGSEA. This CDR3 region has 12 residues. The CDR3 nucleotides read TGCAGTGCGGGCAGGGGGGGAGGGGAGCTGTTTTTT. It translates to CSAGRGGGELFF.

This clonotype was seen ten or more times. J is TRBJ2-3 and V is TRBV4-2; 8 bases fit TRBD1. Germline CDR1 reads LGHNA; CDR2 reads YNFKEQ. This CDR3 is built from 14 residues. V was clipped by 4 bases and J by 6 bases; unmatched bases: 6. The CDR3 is CASSPGTGLDTQYF. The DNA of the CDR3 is TGTGCCAGCAGCCCAGGGACAGGTCTGGATACGCAGTATTTT.

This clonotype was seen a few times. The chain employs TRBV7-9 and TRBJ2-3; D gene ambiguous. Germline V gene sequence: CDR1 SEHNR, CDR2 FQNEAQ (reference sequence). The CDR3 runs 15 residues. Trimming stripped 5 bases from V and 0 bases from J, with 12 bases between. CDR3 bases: TGTGCCAGCAGCCTGGAAGGTAGAAGCACAGATACGCAGTATTTT. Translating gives CASSLEGRSTDTQYF. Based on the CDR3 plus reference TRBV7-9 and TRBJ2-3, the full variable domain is DTGVSQNPRHKITKRGQNVTFRCDPISEHNRLYWYRQTLGQGPEFLTYFQNEAQLEKSRLLSDRFSAERPKGSFSTLEIQRTEQGDSAMYLCASSLEGRSTDTQYFGPGTRLTVL.

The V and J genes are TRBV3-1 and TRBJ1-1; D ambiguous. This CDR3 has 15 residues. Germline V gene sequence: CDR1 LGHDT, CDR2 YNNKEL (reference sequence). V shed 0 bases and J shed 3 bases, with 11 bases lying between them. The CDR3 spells CASSQDLNRYTEAFF. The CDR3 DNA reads TGTGCCAGCAGCCAAGATTTGAACAGATACACTGAAGCTTTCTTT.

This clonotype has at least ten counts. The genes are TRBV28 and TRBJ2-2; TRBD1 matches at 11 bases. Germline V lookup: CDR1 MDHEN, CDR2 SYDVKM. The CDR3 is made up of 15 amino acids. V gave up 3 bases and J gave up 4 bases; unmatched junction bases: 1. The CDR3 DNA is TGTGCCAGCAGTTTCGGGACAGGGGGCACCGGGGAGCTGTTTTTT. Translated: CASSFGTGGTGELFF.

The CDR3 nucleotides read TGCGCCAGCAGCTTGGAGGCTAGCGGGGAGACCCAGTACTTC. It yields the protein CASSLEASGETQYF. The chain couples TRBV5-1 to TRBJ2-5; 8 bases are a match to TRBD2. Germline values: CDR1 SGHRS, CDR2 YFSETQ. CDR3 length: 14 residues. Trimming took 0 bases from V and 5 from J; bases not matched to a gene: 3.

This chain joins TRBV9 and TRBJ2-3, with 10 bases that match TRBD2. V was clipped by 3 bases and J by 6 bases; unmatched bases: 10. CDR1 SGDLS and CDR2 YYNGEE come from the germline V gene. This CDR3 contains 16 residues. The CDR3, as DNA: TGTGCCAGCAGCGCATCCGGGACTAGCGTAAGGGATACGCAGTATTTT. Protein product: CASSASGTSVRDTQYF.

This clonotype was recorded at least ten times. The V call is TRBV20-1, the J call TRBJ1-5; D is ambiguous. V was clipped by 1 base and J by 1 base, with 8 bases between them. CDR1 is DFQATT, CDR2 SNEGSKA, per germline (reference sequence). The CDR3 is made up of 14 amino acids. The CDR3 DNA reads TGCAGTGCTAGAGGACGGGGAAGCAATCAGCCCCAGCATTTT. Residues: CSARGRGSNQPQHF.

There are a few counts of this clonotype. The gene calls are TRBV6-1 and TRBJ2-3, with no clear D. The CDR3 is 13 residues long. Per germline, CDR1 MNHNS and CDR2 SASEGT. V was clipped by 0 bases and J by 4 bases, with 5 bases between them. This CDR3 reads CASSEAWADTQYF. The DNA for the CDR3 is TGTGCCAGCAGTGAAGCGTGGGCAGATACGCAGTATTTT.

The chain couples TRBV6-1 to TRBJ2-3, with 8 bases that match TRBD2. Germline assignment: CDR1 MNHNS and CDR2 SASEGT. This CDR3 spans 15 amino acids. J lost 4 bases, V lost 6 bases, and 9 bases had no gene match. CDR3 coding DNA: TGTGCCAGCAGCCCCCCAGCGGGAGATTCAGATACGCAGTATTTT. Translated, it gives CASSPPAGDSDTQYF.

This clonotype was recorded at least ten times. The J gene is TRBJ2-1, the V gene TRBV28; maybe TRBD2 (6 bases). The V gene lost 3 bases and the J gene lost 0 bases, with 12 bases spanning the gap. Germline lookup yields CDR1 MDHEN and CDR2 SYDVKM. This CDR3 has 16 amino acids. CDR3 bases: TGTGCCAGCAGTTTCCTGCGGGGCGGCTCCTACAATGAGCAGTTCTTC. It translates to CASSFLRGGSYNEQFF.

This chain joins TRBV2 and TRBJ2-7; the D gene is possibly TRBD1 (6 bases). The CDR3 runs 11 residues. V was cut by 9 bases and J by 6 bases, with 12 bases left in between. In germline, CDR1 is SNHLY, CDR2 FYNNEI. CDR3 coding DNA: TGTGCCAGACAACAGGGAATCGAGCAGTACTTC. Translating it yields CARQQGIEQYF.

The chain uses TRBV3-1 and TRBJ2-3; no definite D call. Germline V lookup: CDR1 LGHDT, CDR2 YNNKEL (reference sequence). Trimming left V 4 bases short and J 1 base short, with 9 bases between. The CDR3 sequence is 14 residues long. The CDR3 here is CASSPYQGTDTQYF. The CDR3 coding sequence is TGTGCCAGCAGCCCCTACCAGGGCACAGATACGCAGTATTTT.

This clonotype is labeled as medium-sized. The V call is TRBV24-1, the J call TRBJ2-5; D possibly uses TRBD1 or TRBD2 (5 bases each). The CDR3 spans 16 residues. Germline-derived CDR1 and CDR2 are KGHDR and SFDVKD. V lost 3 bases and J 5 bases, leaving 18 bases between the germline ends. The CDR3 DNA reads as TGTGCCACCAGTGATATAGCCGGGGCCGACGGGGAGACCCAGTACTTC. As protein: CATSDIAGADGETQYF.

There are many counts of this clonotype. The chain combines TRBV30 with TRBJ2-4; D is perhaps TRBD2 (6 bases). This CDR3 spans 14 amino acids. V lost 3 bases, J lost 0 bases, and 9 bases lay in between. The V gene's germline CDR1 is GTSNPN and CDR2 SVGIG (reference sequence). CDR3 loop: CAWSGTLAKNIQYF. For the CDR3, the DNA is TGTGCCTGGAGCGGGACTTTAGCCAAAAACATTCAGTACTTC.

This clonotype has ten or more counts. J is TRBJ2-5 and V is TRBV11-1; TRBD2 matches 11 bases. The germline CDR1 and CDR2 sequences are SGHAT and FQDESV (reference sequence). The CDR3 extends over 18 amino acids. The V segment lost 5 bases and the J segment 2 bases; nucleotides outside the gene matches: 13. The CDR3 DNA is TGTGCCAGCAGCGCGCCCCTCCGACTAGCGGGGTTACAAGAGACCCAGTACTTC. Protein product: CASSAPLRLAGLQETQYF. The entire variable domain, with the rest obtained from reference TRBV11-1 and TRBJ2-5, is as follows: EAEVAQSPRYKITEKSQAVAFWCDPISGHATLYWYRQILGQGPELLVQFQDESVVDDSQLPKDRFSAERLKGVDSTLKIQPAELGDSAMYLCASSAPLRLAGLQETQYFGPGTRLLVL.

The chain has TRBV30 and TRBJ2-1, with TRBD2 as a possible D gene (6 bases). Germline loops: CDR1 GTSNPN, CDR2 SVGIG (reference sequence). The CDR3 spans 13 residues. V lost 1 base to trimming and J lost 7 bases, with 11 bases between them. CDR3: CAWSAFAGNEQFF. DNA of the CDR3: TGTGCCTGGAGTGCTTTTGCGGGGAATGAGCAGTTCTTC.

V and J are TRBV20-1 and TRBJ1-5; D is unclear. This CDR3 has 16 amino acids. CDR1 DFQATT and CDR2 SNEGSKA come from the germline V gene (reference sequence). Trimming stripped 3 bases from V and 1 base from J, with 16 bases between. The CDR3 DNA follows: TGCAGTGCTAGCCACCATCAAGGCTTAAGCAATCAGCCCCAGCATTTT. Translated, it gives CSASHHQGLSNQPQHF.

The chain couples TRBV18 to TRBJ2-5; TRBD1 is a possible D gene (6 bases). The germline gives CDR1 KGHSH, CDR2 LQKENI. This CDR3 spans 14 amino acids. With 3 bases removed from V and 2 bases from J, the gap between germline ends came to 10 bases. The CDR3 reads CASSPQQGQETQYF. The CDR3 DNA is TGTGCCAGCTCACCGCAACAGGGTCAAGAGACCCAGTACTTC. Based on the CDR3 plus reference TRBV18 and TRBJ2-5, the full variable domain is NAGVMQNPRHLVRRRGQEARLRCSPMKGHSHVYWYRQLPEEGLKFMVYLQKENIIDESGMPKERFSAEFPKEGPSILRIQQVVRGDSAAYFCASSPQQGQETQYFGPGTRLLVL.

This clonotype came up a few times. Written as DNA, the CDR3 is TGTGCCAGCAGCTCCCCGAACAGGGGCGAAGCTTTCTTT. Amino acid sequence: CASSSPNRGEAFF. The gene calls are TRBV7-9 and TRBJ1-1; 7 positions match TRBD1. Trimming at V came to 4 bases and at J to 8 bases, leaving 7 bases not matched to a gene. The CDR3 totals 13 residues. CDR1 is SEHNR and CDR2 is FQNEAQ in the germline V gene (reference sequence).

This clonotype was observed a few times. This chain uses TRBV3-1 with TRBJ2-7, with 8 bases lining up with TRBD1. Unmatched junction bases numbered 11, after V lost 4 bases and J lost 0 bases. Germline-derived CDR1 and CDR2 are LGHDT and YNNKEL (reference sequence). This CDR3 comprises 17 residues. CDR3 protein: CASSRGLQGEFSYEQYF. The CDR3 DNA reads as TGTGCCAGCAGCCGCGGCTTACAGGGGGAATTCTCCTACGAGCAGTACTTC.

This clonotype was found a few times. CDR3 loop: CSARVRGGRFGEQFF. The CDR3 nucleotides are TGCAGTGCTAGAGTTCGGGGGGGCCGGTTTGGTGAGCAGTTCTTC. The chain uses TRBV20-1 and TRBJ2-1; TRBD2 aligns across 8 bases. The CDR3 spans 15 residues. Germline trimming cut 1 base from V and 9 bases from J; bases unmatched to any gene: 11. Per germline, CDR1 DFQATT and CDR2 SNEGSKA (reference sequence).

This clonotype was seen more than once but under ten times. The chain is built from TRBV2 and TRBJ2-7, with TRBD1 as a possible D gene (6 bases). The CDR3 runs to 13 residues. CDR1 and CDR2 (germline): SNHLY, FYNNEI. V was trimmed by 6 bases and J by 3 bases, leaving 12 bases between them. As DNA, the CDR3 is TGTGCCAGCAGAGTGGACAGCATCTACGAGCAGTACTTC. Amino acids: CASRVDSIYEQYF.

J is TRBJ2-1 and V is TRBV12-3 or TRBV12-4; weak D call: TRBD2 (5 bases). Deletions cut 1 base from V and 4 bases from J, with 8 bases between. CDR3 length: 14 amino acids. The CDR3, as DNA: TGTGCCAGCAGTTTAGGAGCGGTATACAATGAGCAGTTCTTC. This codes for CASSLGAVYNEQFF.